Below, 7 T cell receptor beta chains from the same sample are listed, as sequenced in a study of T-cell reconstitution after alpha-beta-depleted transplantation in children. The TCRbeta library was prepared with unique molecular identifiers. TCRdb redid the calling of the PCR reads with MiXCR, one entry per CDR3 protein. The data contain some 110,000 distinct CDR3 sequences, approximately 10% of them singletons. Sample: PBMCs, taken before TCRalphabeta/CD19-depleted stem cell transplant. The receptors originated from a boy between 2 and 15 years old with acute lymphoblastic leukemia, due to receive a stem cell transplant.

V gene TRBV6-1 combines with J gene TRBJ2-1; D is unresolved. The CDR3 is 14 residues long. Germline CDR1 reads MNHNS; CDR2 reads SASEGT. V shed 6 bases and J shed 10 bases, with 19 bases lying between them. Here the CDR3 reads CASSMIGPAVEQFF. The CDR3 DNA reads TGTGCCAGCAGCATGATAGGACCGGCCGTGGAGCAGTTCTTC.

This clonotype was seen a handful of times. The CDR3 spells CASSYWAGRADEQYF. The CDR3 coding sequence is TGTGCCAGCAGTTACTGGGCAGGGCGGGCGGACGAGCAGTACTTC. This chain connects TRBV6-5 to TRBJ2-7, with D perhaps TRBD1 or TRBD2 (5 bases each). Germline V gives CDR1 MNHEY, CDR2 SVGAGI. The CDR3 runs 15 residues. V lost 1 base and J lost 5, with 15 bases in between.

This clonotype was observed many times. The chain recombines TRBV5-1 with TRBJ2-7; D is undetermined. The CDR3 is 13 amino acids. Trimming shortened V by 0 bases and J by 3 bases, and 7 bases separated the two germline ends. In germline, CDR1 is SGHRS, CDR2 YFSETQ. The CDR3 is CASSLVGDYEQYF. The CDR3 DNA sequence: TGCGCCAGCAGCTTGGTTGGGGACTACGAGCAGTACTTC. Full variable domain (missing parts from reference TRBV5-1 and TRBJ2-7): KAGVTQTPRYLIKTRGQQVTLSCSPISGHRSVSWYQQTPGQGLQFLFEYFSETQRNKGNFPGRFSGRQFSNSRSEMNVSTLELGDSALYLCASSLVGDYEQYFGPGTRLTVT.

This clonotype was seen more than once but under ten times. This chain joins TRBV4-2 and TRBJ2-7; 11 positions agree with TRBD1. After removal of 5 bases from V and 3 bases from J, the junction contained 6 bases not matched to a gene. Looked up from germline, CDR1 is LGHNA and CDR2 is YNFKEQ. The CDR3 loop spans 15 amino acids. CDR3 region: CASSTSGTGGYEQYF. The CDR3 coding sequence is TGTGCCAGCAGCACTTCCGGGACAGGGGGCTACGAGCAGTACTTC.

At least ten counts were recorded for this clonotype. CDR3 sequence (DNA): TGTGCCAGCAGCTTAGATGGGGCGGCTAACTATGGCTACACCTTC. Amino acids: CASSLDGAANYGYTF. This chain links TRBV7-2 with TRBJ1-2; the D gene is possibly TRBD1 (5 bases). V was clipped by 1 base and J by 0 bases, with 9 bases between them. The CDR3 loop spans 15 amino acids. CDR1 SGHTA and CDR2 FQGNSA come from the germline V gene.

This clonotype was counted many times. CDR3 in DNA: TGCGCCAGCAGCTTGGCTGCGGACTCCTACGAGCAGTACTTC. Encoded protein: CASSLAADSYEQYF. The rearrangement joins TRBV5-1 to TRBJ2-7; no definite D call. V shed 0 bases and J shed 0 bases, with 7 bases lying between them. The CDR3 length is 14 residues. Germline values: CDR1 SGHRS, CDR2 YFSETQ.

In this sample, this clonotype turned up many times. The rearrangement uses TRBV5-1 and TRBJ2-2; D remains unclear. V lost 0 bases, J lost 5 bases, and 11 bases lay in between. From germline, CDR1 is SGHRS and CDR2 YFSETQ. This CDR3 contains 15 residues. CDR3 sequence (DNA): TGCGCCAGCAGCTTGGTCGAGATTGGAACCGGGGAGCTGTTTTTT. This codes for CASSLVEIGTGELFF.